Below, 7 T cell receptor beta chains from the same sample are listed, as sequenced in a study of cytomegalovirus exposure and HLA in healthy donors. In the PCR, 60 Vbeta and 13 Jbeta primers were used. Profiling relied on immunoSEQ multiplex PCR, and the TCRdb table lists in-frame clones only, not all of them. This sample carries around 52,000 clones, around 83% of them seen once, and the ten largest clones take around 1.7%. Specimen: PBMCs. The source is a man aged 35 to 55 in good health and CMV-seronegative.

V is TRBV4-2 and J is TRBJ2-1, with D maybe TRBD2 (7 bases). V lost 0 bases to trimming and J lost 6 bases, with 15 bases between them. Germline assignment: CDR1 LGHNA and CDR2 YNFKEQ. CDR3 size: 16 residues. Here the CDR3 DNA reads TGTGCCAGCAGCCAAGAAGGGAGGGGGGTACGCAATGAGCAGTTCTTC. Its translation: CASSQEGRGVRNEQFF.

CDR3 region: CASSPGLAPETQYF. Here the CDR3 DNA reads TGTGCCAGCTCACCGGGACTAGCTCCGGAGACCCAGTACTTC. The chain recombines TRBV18 with TRBJ2-5; 9 bases match TRBD2. Germline assignment: CDR1 KGHSH and CDR2 LQKENI. The V gene end was trimmed by 3 bases and the J gene end by 5 bases; junction bases not matched to a gene: 4. The CDR3 runs 14 residues.

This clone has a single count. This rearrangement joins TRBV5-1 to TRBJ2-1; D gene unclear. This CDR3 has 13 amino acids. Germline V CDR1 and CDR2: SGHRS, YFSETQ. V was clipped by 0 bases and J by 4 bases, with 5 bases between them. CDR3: CASSLDRYNEQFF. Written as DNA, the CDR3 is TGCGCCAGCAGCTTGGATAGATACAATGAGCAGTTCTTC.

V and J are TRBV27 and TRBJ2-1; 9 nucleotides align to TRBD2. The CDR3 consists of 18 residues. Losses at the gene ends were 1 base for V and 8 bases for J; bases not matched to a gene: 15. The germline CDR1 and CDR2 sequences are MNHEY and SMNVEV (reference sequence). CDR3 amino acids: CASSLFFSRLAGRDEQFF. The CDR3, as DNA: TGTGCCAGCAGTTTATTTTTCAGTAGGCTAGCGGGGCGAGATGAGCAGTTCTTC.

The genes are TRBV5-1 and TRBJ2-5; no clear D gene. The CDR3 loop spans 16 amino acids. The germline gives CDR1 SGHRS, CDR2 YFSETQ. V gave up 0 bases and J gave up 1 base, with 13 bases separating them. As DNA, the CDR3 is TGCGCCAGCAGCTTGGGGGCAGTCTCCCTCCAAGAGACCCAGTACTTC. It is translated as CASSLGAVSLQETQYF.

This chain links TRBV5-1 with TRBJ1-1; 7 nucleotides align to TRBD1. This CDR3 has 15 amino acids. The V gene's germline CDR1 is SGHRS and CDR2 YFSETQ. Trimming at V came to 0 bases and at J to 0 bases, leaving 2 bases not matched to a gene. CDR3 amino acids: CASSLVGGLNTEAFF. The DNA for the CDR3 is TGCGCCAGCAGCTTGGTAGGGGGCTTGAACACTGAAGCTTTCTTT.

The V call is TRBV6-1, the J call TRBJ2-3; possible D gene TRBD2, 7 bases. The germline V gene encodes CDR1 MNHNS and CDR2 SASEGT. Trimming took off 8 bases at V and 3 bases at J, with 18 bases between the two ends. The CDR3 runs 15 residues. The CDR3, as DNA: TGTGCCAGCGGGGGGGCCTGGAGCTCGACAGATACGCAGTATTTT. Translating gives CASGGAWSSTDTQYF.